The 10 T cell receptor beta chains below come from one sample, sequenced in a study of T cells in women clearing cervical HPV infection. Sequencing was performed with immunoSEQ multiplex PCR; in TCRdb, only in-frame clones are kept and a portion is missing. The sample has roughly 48,000 clones; the top ten hold 1.5% to 2%. Sequencing was done on a sample of blood buffy coat. These receptors came from a woman aged 18 to 75 with a cervical HPV16 infection that either progressed to CIN3+ or cleared (not recorded which).

About this clone: The read ends 3 residues early relative to the CDR3; the germline J gene fills the gap. This rearrangement joins TRBV7-2 to TRBJ2-7; no reliable D call. V gave up 2 bases and J gave up 3 bases, with 8 bases separating them. CDR1 SGHTA and CDR2 FQGNSA come from the germline V gene. CDR3 length: 13 residues. The DNA read from the CDR3 is TGTGCCAGCAGCTTAAGGGTAATCTACGAG. As protein: CASSLRVIYE. The full CDR3 is CASSLRVIYEQYF. The variable domain in full, completed from reference TRBV7-2 and TRBJ2-7, reads GAGVSQSPSNKVTEKGKDVELRCDPISGHTALYWYRQSLGQGLEFLIYFQGNSAPDKSGLPSDRFSAERTGGSVSTLTIQRTQQEDSAVYLCASSLRVIYEQYFGPGTRLTVT.

The CDR3 DNA, read in part, is TGTGCCAGCAGCCAGACTAGCGGGGGGCCCCTCTCCTACAATGAG. Protein: CASSQTSGGPLSYNE. The full CDR3 sequence reads CASSQTSGGPLSYNEQFF. The chain joins TRBV14 to TRBJ2-1; 13 bases fit TRBD2. The sequence runs out 3 residues before the end of the CDR3; the remainder is reconstructed from the germline J gene. Germline CDR1 and CDR2: SGHDN and FVKESK. The CDR3 totals 18 residues. V gave up 3 bases and J gave up 0 bases; unmatched junction bases: 5.

Worth noting for this clone: The read halts 3 residues ahead of the CDR3 end, with the missing end drawn from the germline J gene. This sequence joins TRBV20-1 and TRBJ1-2; 8 bases match TRBD1. Germline CDR1 is DFQATT and CDR2 is SNEGSKA (reference sequence). V gave up 6 bases and J gave up 7 bases; unmatched junction bases: 10. The CDR3 totals 13 residues. CDR3 region: CSAWTGTNLGYTF. The CDR3 DNA, read in part, is TGCAGTGCCTGGACAGGGACTAACCTTGGC.

With respect to this clone: The read falls 3 residues short of the CDR3 end, and the missing part is taken from the germline J gene. J is TRBJ1-5 and V is TRBV20-1, with D maybe TRBD1 (6 bases). Germline-derived CDR1 and CDR2 are DFQATT and SNEGSKA (reference sequence). Trimming pared 3 bases from V and 1 base from J, leaving 13 bases between. The CDR3 has 15 residues. The CDR3 reads CSARGGGASNQPQHF. CDR3 DNA (partial): TGCAGTGCTAGGGGAGGGGGGGCAAGCAATCAGCCC.

Turning to this clone: The observed sequence ends 3 residues before the CDR3 terminus, with the missing tail filled in from the germline J gene. This sequence joins TRBV7-7 and TRBJ2-7; D unclear. Between the trimmed V and J ends, which lost 1 base and 5 bases, there was a span of 12 bases. This CDR3 is built from 14 residues. From germline, CDR1 is SSHAT and CDR2 FNYEAQ (reference sequence). This CDR3 reads CASSLVGLNDEQYF. CDR3 bases read: TGTGCCAGCAGCTTAGTTGGCCTGAATGACGAG.

Notes on this clone: The observed sequence ends 3 residues before the CDR3 terminus, with the missing tail filled in from the germline J gene. V and J are TRBV30 and TRBJ2-3, with TRBD2 matching 11 bases. This CDR3 is built from 15 residues. Losses at the gene ends were 2 bases for V and 1 base for J; bases not matched to a gene: 2. Looked up from germline, CDR1 is GTSNPN and CDR2 is SVGIG (reference sequence). The CDR3 DNA, read in part, is TGTGCCTGGAGTCCACTAGCGGGAGGCACAGATACG. Its translation: CAWSPLAGGTDT. The whole CDR3 protein reads CAWSPLAGGTDTQYF.

To note about this clone: The read halts 3 residues ahead of the CDR3 end, with the missing end drawn from the germline J gene. The rearrangement joins TRBV2 to TRBJ2-2, with a weak D call TRBD1 (5 bases). Germline CDR1 reads SNHLY; CDR2 reads FYNNEI. Trimming shortened V by 4 bases and J by 8 bases, and 11 bases separated the two germline ends. The CDR3 consists of 13 residues. CDR3 loop: CASSAGLVGELFF. The DNA read from the CDR3 is TGTGCCAGCAGTGCAGGGCTAGTTGGGGAG.

As for this clone: Coverage ceases 3 residues before the CDR3 finishes, and the germline J gene fills in the end. The chain recombines TRBV20-1 with TRBJ2-5, with TRBD2 as a possible D gene (6 bases). Germline V gives CDR1 DFQATT, CDR2 SNEGSKA (reference sequence). CDR3 length equals 13 residues. The germline V and J ends were trimmed by 3 bases and 5 bases, with 13 bases remaining between them. The CDR3 sequence: CSASPGGLETQYF. CDR3 DNA (partial): TGCAGTGCTAGCCCAGGAGGGTTGGAGACC.

As for this clone: The sequence runs out 3 residues before the end of the CDR3; the remainder is reconstructed from the germline J gene. This chain uses TRBV19 with TRBJ2-7; TRBD2 matches at 8 bases. V lost 3 bases and J lost 0; bases outside the gene matches: 7. Per the germline V gene, CDR1 is LNHDA and CDR2 is SQIVND (reference sequence). This CDR3 has 16 amino acids. CDR3 residues: CASSMLGTRSSYEQYF. The part of the CDR3 DNA that was read is TGTGCCAGTAGTATGCTCGGGACTAGGAGCTCCTACGAG.

As concerns this clone: The CDR3 end lies 3 residues beyond the end of the read and is filled in from the germline J gene. The chain has TRBV10-3 and TRBJ1-6; 10 bases line up with TRBD1. Germline loops: CDR1 ENHRY, CDR2 SYGVKD. The V gene end was trimmed by 3 bases and the J gene end by 7 bases; junction bases not matched to a gene: 15. The CDR3 is 19 residues long. The covered CDR3 bases are TGTGCCATCAGTGAAAAGGGTGGGGGACAGGGGACATGGAATTCACCC. It encodes CAISEKGGGQGTWNSP. In full, the CDR3 reads CAISEKGGGQGTWNSPLHF.